Below are 22 T cell receptor beta chains sequenced from a single sample in a study of molecular identifiers for immune sequencing clone quantification. TCRdb fed the PCR reads into MiXCR, producing one record per CDR3 protein. Found here are 50,000 to 70,000 distinct CDR3 sequences, under 20% of them singletons; the top ten hold less than 2%. Specimen: naive CD8+ T cells from blood, with Jurkat cell RNA spiked in. Noted subset: FACS-sorted CD8+CD4-CCR7+CD45RA+ naive T cells. The receptors derive from a human donor in good health. Some libraries in this study had Jurkat cell RNA spiked in.

This chain links TRBV30 with TRBJ2-1; 12 bases are shared with TRBD2. This CDR3 is 18 amino acids long. The V and J ends lost 1 base and 8 bases, in that order; junction bases with no gene match: 15. Germline V gene lookup returns CDR1 GTSNPN and CDR2 SVGIG (reference sequence). CDR3 in amino acids: CAWSEGLAGRTLWDEQFF. In DNA, the CDR3 is TGTGCCTGGAGTGAAGGACTAGCGGGAAGAACGCTATGGGATGAGCAGTTCTTC.

This clonotype was recorded many times. This chain links TRBV6-1 with TRBJ2-7; D remains unclear. The CDR3 is made up of 14 amino acids. V was shortened by 6 bases and J by 5 bases, with 17 bases between the two germline ends. The germline V gene encodes CDR1 MNHNS and CDR2 SASEGT. This CDR3 is CASRPPEVAHEQYF. The CDR3 DNA follows: TGTGCCAGCAGACCACCCGAGGTAGCACACGAGCAGTACTTC.

At least ten counts were recorded for this clonotype. This sequence joins TRBV20-1 and TRBJ1-5; perhaps TRBD1 as D (5 bases). The V end was cut by 6 bases, the J end by 7 bases, with 10 bases between. The CDR3 runs to 11 residues. CDR1 is DFQATT and CDR2 is SNEGSKA in the germline V gene (reference sequence). CDR3 coding DNA: TGCAGTGCGGTCGACAGCCAGCCCCAGCATTTT. Translating gives CSAVDSQPQHF.

This clonotype was seen many times. The chain recombines TRBV28 with TRBJ2-5; D is perhaps TRBD1 (5 bases). The length of the CDR3 is 14 residues. Trimming removed 3 bases at V and 2 bases at J, with 10 bases between. Looked up from germline, CDR1 is MDHEN and CDR2 is SYDVKM. The CDR3 DNA reads TGTGCCAGCAGTTTTTATAAGGGGCAAGAGACCCAGTACTTC. It encodes CASSFYKGQETQYF.

This clonotype came up many times. The CDR3 DNA is TGTGCCAGCAGAAAAAGAGCCGGGAGAGAAGCTTTCTTT. As protein: CASRKRAGREAFF. This sequence joins TRBV28 and TRBJ1-1; D remains ambiguous. CDR3 size: 13 residues. V lost 6 bases to trimming and J lost 8 bases, with 16 bases between them. Per the germline V gene, CDR1 is MDHEN and CDR2 is SYDVKM.

This clonotype was recorded many times. V usage is TRBV2 and J usage is TRBJ1-1, with D hard to call. Deletions cut 0 bases from V and 2 bases from J, with 10 bases between. CDR1 is SNHLY, CDR2 FYNNEI, per germline. This CDR3 region has 15 residues. The CDR3 bases are TGTGCCAGCAGTGAAGCGGGCAGGATTAACACTGAAGCTTTCTTT. Protein sequence: CASSEAGRINTEAFF.

This clonotype came up many times. V and J are TRBV5-6 and TRBJ2-3; no clear D gene. From germline, CDR1 is SGHDT and CDR2 YYEEEE. The V end lost 2 bases, the J end lost 2 bases, and 12 bases lay between the germline ends. The CDR3 is 15 residues long. CDR3 DNA: TGTGCCAGCAGCTTAGGGCTCCCAAACACAGATACGCAGTATTTT. Translated, it gives CASSLGLPNTDTQYF.

This clonotype was seen a handful of times. The CDR3 DNA sequence: TGCGCCAGCATTGGGGGGGGCAGGGACTACAATGAGCAGTTCTTC. This sequence encodes CASIGGGRDYNEQFF. V and J are TRBV10-2 and TRBJ2-1, with TRBD2 as a possible D gene (7 bases). Germline V CDR1 and CDR2: WSHSY, SAAADI. The CDR3 sequence is 15 residues long. V was pared by 7 bases and J by 3 bases, with 16 bases between.

Concerning this clonotype: This may stem from a read error, because a much larger clone lies one nucleotide away. The J gene is TRBJ1-6, the V gene TRBV20-1; D may be TRBD1 (5 bases). The CDR3 extends over 14 amino acids. Germline V lookup: CDR1 DFQATT, CDR2 SNEGSKA (reference sequence). The CDR3 region is CSARADTDNSPPHF. The CDR3 region has the DNA TGCAGTGCTAGGGCGGACACCGATAATTCACCCCCCCACTTT.

This clonotype has a count of ten or more. The chain uses TRBV10-3 and TRBJ2-5; D may correspond to TRBD1 or TRBD2 (5 bases each). CDR3 length: 14 residues. Germline V gene sequence: CDR1 ENHRY, CDR2 SYGVKD. V gave up 0 bases and J gave up 5 bases, with 10 bases separating them. This CDR3 reads CAISESIREETQYF. The CDR3 bases are TGTGCCATCAGTGAGTCTATCAGGGAGGAGACCCAGTACTTC.

In its sample, this clonotype was seen many times. V and J are TRBV7-2 and TRBJ2-7; 10 bases map to TRBD2. The germline V gene encodes CDR1 SGHTA and CDR2 FQGNSA. J lost 5 bases, V lost 4 bases, and 8 bases had no gene match. The CDR3 is made up of 15 amino acids. The CDR3 loop reads CASSSSGSSGDEQYF. Here the CDR3 DNA reads TGTGCCAGCAGCTCTAGCGGGAGTTCAGGGGACGAGCAGTACTTC.

The sample holds many counts of this clonotype. The rearrangement links TRBV11-2 to TRBJ1-1, with D maybe TRBD1 (6 bases). Germline V lookup: CDR1 SGHAT, CDR2 FQNNGV. Trimming stripped 5 bases from V and 6 bases from J, with 19 bases between. The CDR3 consists of 15 residues. The CDR3 coding sequence is TGTGCCAGCAGCCGGATCCCAGGGGCTACGGCTGAAGCTTTCTTT. Its translation is CASSRIPGATAEAFF.

In this sample, this clonotype turned up many times. The chain is built from TRBV29-1 and TRBJ2-5; TRBD1 matches at 7 bases. Germline V gene data show CDR1 as SQVTM and CDR2 as ANQGSEA. The length of the CDR3 is 15 residues. Trimming removed 4 bases from V and 4 bases from J; junction bases left unmatched: 12. CDR3 coding DNA: TGCAGCGTTGTCGCCGACAGGGTTAACATAGAGACCCAGTACTTC. Its translation: CSVVADRVNIETQYF.

This clonotype was detected ten times or more. The chain combines TRBV12-5 with TRBJ1-1; 10 bases are shared with TRBD1. The CDR3 runs 17 residues. Germline V gene sequence: CDR1 LGHNT, CDR2 FRNRAP. The V and J ends lost 4 bases and 5 bases, in that order; junction bases with no gene match: 13. The CDR3 spells CASGSTPSGQGETEAFF. Written as DNA, the CDR3 is TGTGCTAGTGGTTCCACGCCGAGTGGACAGGGGGAGACTGAAGCTTTCTTT. The variable domain in full, with the rest retrieved from reference TRBV12-5 and TRBJ1-1, is DARVTQTPRHKVTEMGQEVTMRCQPILGHNTVFWYRQTMMQGLELLAYFRNRAPLDDSGMPKDRFSAEMPDATLATLKIQPSEPRDSAVYFCASGSTPSGQGETEAFFGQGTRLTVV.

This clonotype was recorded at least ten times. The V call is TRBV7-9, the J call TRBJ1-1, with a weak D call TRBD1 (6 bases). Germline CDR1 reads SEHNR; CDR2 reads FQNEAQ (reference sequence). CDR3 length equals 15 residues. V dropped 8 bases and J dropped 3 bases, with 19 bases sitting between them. The CDR3 here is CASGGAIPTDTEAFF. The CDR3 bases are TGTGCCAGCGGGGGCGCGATCCCTACGGACACTGAAGCTTTCTTT.

This clonotype came up many times. V is TRBV4-3 and J is TRBJ2-2; maybe TRBD2 (6 bases). CDR1 LGHNA and CDR2 YSLEER come from the germline V gene. The CDR3 is 17 amino acids. Trimming removed 0 bases from V and 5 bases from J, with 16 bases in between. The CDR3 DNA reads as TGCGCCAGCAGCCAAGATATAACGGGAGTTGGTACCGGGGAGCTGTTTTTT. It encodes CASSQDITGVGTGELFF.

A single count supports this clonotype. The chain combines TRBV28 with TRBJ2-7; D is perhaps TRBD2 (6 bases). Trimming removed 5 bases from V and 2 bases from J, with 16 bases in between. This CDR3 region has 15 residues. Per the germline V gene, CDR1 is MDHEN and CDR2 is SYDVKM. CDR3: CASSLLAGLTYEQYF. In nucleotides, the CDR3 is TGTGCCAGCAGTCTCCTCGCGGGGCTCACCTACGAGCAGTACTTC.

The chain couples TRBV7-2 to TRBJ2-3; D unresolved. This CDR3 region has 14 residues. Trimming took off 4 bases at V and 3 bases at J, with 11 bases between the two ends. CDR1 and CDR2 (germline): SGHTA, FQGNSA. The CDR3 sequence is CASSSWQQTDTQYF. In nucleotides, the CDR3 is TGTGCCAGCAGCTCTTGGCAGCAAACAGATACGCAGTATTTT.

This clonotype was observed at least ten times. The chain carries TRBV6-1 and TRBJ2-7; tentative D call: TRBD2 (5 bases). The germline CDR1 and CDR2 sequences are MNHNS and SASEGT. The V end lost 4 bases, the J end lost 3 bases, and 19 bases lay between the germline ends. There are 16 residues in the CDR3. The CDR3 nucleotides are TGTGCCAGCAGTGGGGTCGGGATACTAGGTGACTACGAGCAGTACTTC. Translation: CASSGVGILGDYEQYF.

This clonotype was picked up a small number of times. This chain joins TRBV27 and TRBJ2-2, with TRBD2 as a possible D gene (6 bases). CDR1 MNHEY and CDR2 SMNVEV come from the germline V gene (reference sequence). The V end lost 4 bases, the J end lost 8 bases, and 14 bases lay between the germline ends. This CDR3 is built from 14 residues. The CDR3 protein is CASSSQTRYGELFF. The CDR3 bases are TGTGCCAGCAGTTCCCAGACTAGATATGGGGAGCTGTTTTTT.

The rearrangement uses TRBV19 and TRBJ2-7; the D gene is possibly TRBD1 (6 bases). The CDR3 spans 13 residues. V dropped 3 bases and J dropped 3 bases, with 9 bases sitting between them. Germline V CDR1 and CDR2: LNHDA, SQIVND (reference sequence). Here the CDR3 reads CASSIYRDYEQYF. CDR3 DNA sequence: TGTGCCAGTAGTATCTACAGGGACTACGAGCAGTACTTC.

This clonotype was seen at least ten times. This chain uses TRBV20-1 with TRBJ2-3, with a weak D call TRBD2 (6 bases). Trimming took 8 bases from V and 4 from J, leaving 19 bases between them. The germline V gene encodes CDR1 DFQATT and CDR2 SNEGSKA (reference sequence). The CDR3 consists of 14 residues. The CDR3 DNA follows: TGCAGTACAGCGGAGGCGAGGGAGGCAGATACGCAGTATTTT. It yields the protein CSTAEAREADTQYF.